One sample yielded the 23 T cell receptor beta chains listed below, sequenced in a study of metastatic and nonmetastatic thyroid tumors. Among the patients, none had received any treatment before thyroid surgery. TCRdb re-clonotyped the PCR reads via MiXCR. This sample has some 20,000 clones, with more than 20% found just once. What was sequenced was blood. These receptors were collected from a male donor with papillary thyroid cancer or a benign thyroid nodule (not recorded which). Some clones in this sample may be carry-over from other donors' samples.

This clone was seen ten or more times. The rearrangement uses TRBV15 and TRBJ1-2; 8 bases line up with TRBD1. The CDR3 contains 16 residues. Germline V lookup: CDR1 LNHNV, CDR2 YYDKDF (reference sequence). V lost 0 bases and J lost 4; bases outside the gene matches: 7. In DNA, the CDR3 is TGTGCCACCAGCAGAGAGGACAGGGAGTCAGGCTATGGCTACACCTTC. Protein: CATSREDRESGYGYTF.

In its sample, this clone is medium-sized. This chain joins TRBV28 and TRBJ2-5; TRBD1 is a possible D gene (6 bases). V was shortened by 7 bases and J by 4 bases, with 16 bases between the two germline ends. There are 14 residues in the CDR3. Germline CDR1 is MDHEN and CDR2 is SYDVKM. The DNA for the CDR3 is TGTGCCAGCAAGATACAGGGTCGTGGAGAGACCCAGTACTTC. Translating gives CASKIQGRGETQYF. Full variable domain (remainder filled in from reference TRBV28 and TRBJ2-5): DVKVTQSSRYLVKRTGEKVFLECVQDMDHENMFWYRQDPGLGLRLIYFSYDVKMKEKGDIPEGYSVSREKKERFSLILESASTNQTSMYLCASKIQGRGETQYFGPGTRLLVL.

This clone has at least ten counts. The rearrangement links TRBV11-2 to TRBJ2-1; weak D call: TRBD2 (6 bases). This CDR3 region has 12 residues. CDR1 is SGHAT and CDR2 is FQNNGV in the germline V gene. V dropped 5 bases and J dropped 5 bases, with 7 bases sitting between them. The CDR3 is CASSPGDNEQFF. The CDR3 nucleotides read TGTGCCAGCAGCCCGGGGGACAATGAGCAGTTCTTC.

This clone showed up just a few times. A much larger clone differs from this one at a single base, so this may be a read error. This CDR3 is also generated by other DNA sequences in the sample. The gene calls are TRBV2 and TRBJ2-5; D is perhaps TRBD2 (6 bases). This CDR3 comprises 12 residues. Germline V gene lookup returns CDR1 SNHLY and CDR2 FYNNEI. The CDR3 DNA is TGTGCCAGCTCGGGACTCCAAGAGACACAGTACTTC. It codes for CASSGLQETQYF.

The table lists this clone with many counts. The chain is built from TRBV29-1 and TRBJ2-1; no definite D call. The CDR3 contains 12 residues. Germline CDR1 is SQVTM and CDR2 is ANQGSEA. V lost 4 bases, J lost 6 bases, and 10 bases lay in between. CDR3 DNA sequence: TGCAGCGTTGGTGGCGTTTCCAATGAGCAGTTCTTC. It is translated as CSVGGVSNEQFF.

Only a few counts were recorded for this clone. The rearrangement joins TRBV6-1 to TRBJ2-7; D gene ambiguous. This CDR3 contains 12 residues. V lost 1 base, J lost 2 bases, and 3 bases lay in between. Germline CDR1 and CDR2: MNHNS and SASEGT. In DNA, the CDR3 is TGTGCCAGCAGTGAAGGGCCCTACGAGCAGTACTTC. It yields the protein CASSEGPYEQYF.

The chain uses TRBV28 and TRBJ2-6; the D is unclear. V lost 7 bases and J lost 0, with 13 bases in between. The CDR3 is 16 amino acids. Germline V gives CDR1 MDHEN, CDR2 SYDVKM. CDR3 in DNA: TGTGCCAGCACGGGTCTGGAACTCTCTGGGGCCAACGTCCTGACTTTC. It yields the protein CASTGLELSGANVLTF.

V usage is TRBV6-2 or TRBV6-3 and J usage is TRBJ2-6; D might be TRBD2 (6 bases). Trimming removed 6 bases from V and 0 bases from J, with 21 bases in between. The CDR3 extends over 19 amino acids. Germline V gives CDR1 MNHEY, CDR2 SVGEGT. CDR3 region: CASRIGRGPLYSGANVLTF. CDR3 sequence (DNA): TGTGCCAGCAGAATCGGGCGGGGTCCCCTATACTCTGGGGCCAACGTCCTGACTTTC.

In the case of this clone: At one end the junction does not follow the germline gene, possibly because of a read error. The J gene is TRBJ2-7, the V gene TRBV20-1; D call uncertain. This CDR3 has 13 amino acids. Germline V gives CDR1 DFQATT, CDR2 SNEGSKA (reference sequence). The CDR3 DNA follows: TGCAGTGCTAGAGTCCCAGGTCCCTACGAGCATTACTTC. This codes for CSARVPGPYEHYF.

This sequence joins TRBV6-2 or TRBV6-3 and TRBJ1-2, with D maybe TRBD1 (6 bases). V dropped 0 bases and J dropped 8 bases, with 16 bases sitting between them. The length of the CDR3 is 15 residues. Per germline, CDR1 MNHEY and CDR2 SVGEGT. In DNA, the CDR3 is TGTGCCAGCAGTTACTCATGGCAGGGGAGTCAAGGCTACACCTTC. Protein: CASSYSWQGSQGYTF.

V usage is TRBV3-1 and J usage is TRBJ2-5; the match to TRBD2 covers 9 bases. The end of the DNA fits TRBJ2-1 better, so the J call may be wrong. The CDR3 has 21 amino acids. The germline V gene has CDR1 LGHDT and CDR2 YNNKEL (reference sequence). CDR3 in amino acids: CASSQDSPSGIYRIWKNEQFF. The CDR3 nucleotides are TGTGCCAGCAGCCAAGACAGTCCTAGCGGGATATACAGAATATGGAAGAATGAGCAGTTCTTC.

A remark on this clone: Likely a read error: the CDR3 ends without its conserved phenylalanine or tryptophan. The rearrangement links TRBV5-1 to TRBJ1-2; D not resolved. In germline, CDR1 is SGHRS, CDR2 YFSETQ. Trimming pared 4 bases from V and 6 bases from J, leaving 19 bases between. This CDR3 contains 15 residues. The CDR3 DNA follows: TGCGCCAGCAGCCAAGTCGGGAAAGCTATTAATGGCTACACCTCC. This encodes CASSQVGKAINGYTS.

The genes are TRBV6-1 and TRBJ1-1; no definite D call. With 7 bases removed from V and 2 bases from J, the gap between germline ends came to 5 bases. Germline CDR1 is MNHNS and CDR2 is SASEGT. This CDR3 spans 11 amino acids. In DNA, the CDR3 is TGTGCCAGCACCTATAACACTGAAGCTTTCTTT. Translated: CASTYNTEAFF.

This clone was picked up many times. A read error is possible here, since a much larger clone lies one base away. The chain carries TRBV27 and TRBJ2-1; no firm D call. The CDR3 consists of 14 residues. Per the germline V gene, CDR1 is MNHEY and CDR2 is SMNVEV (reference sequence). Trimming took 3 bases from V and 7 from J, leaving 13 bases between them. CDR3 residues: CASSFSHDWNEQFF. The CDR3 DNA reads TGTGCCAGCAGTTTCTCCCACGATTGGAATGAGCAGTTCTTC.

This clone was observed a few times. The genes are TRBV6-1 and TRBJ2-7; perhaps TRBD2 as D (5 bases). The germline V and J ends were trimmed by 6 bases and 4 bases, with 19 bases remaining between them. The CDR3 runs to 15 residues. Germline V lookup: CDR1 MNHNS, CDR2 SASEGT. The CDR3 DNA is TGTGCCAGCAGCCCAAGGAGAGGGAGAGGTTACGAGCAGTACTTC. It is translated as CASSPRRGRGYEQYF.

This rearrangement joins TRBV12-3 or TRBV12-4 to TRBJ2-1; D tentatively reads TRBD1 or TRBD2 (5 bases each). CDR3 length equals 18 residues. The ends were cut back, 2 bases at V and 5 bases at J, with 22 bases in the middle. The CDR3 is CASSLRWGLGTTNNEQFF. In DNA, the CDR3 is TGTGCCAGCAGTTTACGGTGGGGGTTGGGGACCACGAACAATGAGCAGTTCTTC.

The sample holds a few counts of this clone. The J gene is TRBJ2-7, the V gene TRBV10-3; perhaps TRBD1 as D (5 bases). CDR1 and CDR2 from the germline V gene are ENHRY and SYGVKD. This CDR3 region has 15 residues. The V gene lost 2 bases and the J gene lost 2 bases, with 13 bases spanning the gap. As DNA, the CDR3 is TGTGCCATCAGTGAGGGCGTCAGGGAAGCCTACGAGCAGTACTTC. It is translated as CAISEGVREAYEQYF.

This clone was recorded at least ten times. The rearrangement links TRBV5-1 to TRBJ2-7; D gene ambiguous. V lost 3 bases, J lost 5 bases, and 12 bases lay in between. Per germline, CDR1 SGHRS and CDR2 YFSETQ. The CDR3 extends over 13 amino acids. In nucleotides, the CDR3 is TGCGCCAGCAGCTCTGGGGTTTTCGACGAGCAGTACTTC. Its translation: CASSSGVFDEQYF.

A note on this clone: Just one base apart from a much larger clone, this may be a read error. The V gene is TRBV2, the J gene TRBJ2-2; D ambiguous. CDR3 length: 15 residues. Trimming took 6 bases from V and 4 from J, leaving 15 bases between them. Germline V lookup: CDR1 SNHLY, CDR2 FYNNEI. CDR3 sequence: CASSASDISTGELFF. DNA for the CDR3: TGTGCCAGCAGCGCTAGTGACATCTCCACCGGGGAGCTGTTTTTT.

This clone showed up many times. V and J are TRBV24-1 and TRBJ2-5; D not resolved. This CDR3 has 14 amino acids. Germline V gene lookup returns CDR1 KGHDR and CDR2 SFDVKD. Trimming removed 3 bases at V and 5 bases at J, with 12 bases between. The CDR3 region is CATSDDVEHETQYF. In nucleotides, the CDR3 is TGTGCCACCAGTGATGATGTAGAACACGAGACCCAGTACTTC.

This clone was seen many times. V is TRBV7-2 and J is TRBJ2-1; TRBD2 might be the D (6 bases). The CDR3 has 14 amino acids. The V and J ends lost 5 bases and 9 bases respectively, with 17 bases between them. CDR1 is SGHTA, CDR2 FQGNSA, per germline. The CDR3 loop is CASSRGRERVEQFF. CDR3 DNA: TGTGCCAGCAGCCGAGGACGGGAGAGGGTTGAGCAGTTCTTC. Full variable domain (missing parts from reference TRBV7-2 and TRBJ2-1): GAGVSQSPSNKVTEKGKDVELRCDPISGHTALYWYRQSLGQGLEFLIYFQGNSAPDKSGLPSDRFSAERTGGSVSTLTIQRTQQEDSAVYLCASSRGRERVEQFFGPGTRLTVL.

This clone appeared a single time. Because it lacks the conserved phenylalanine or tryptophan at the end, this CDR3 is likely a read error. This chain connects TRBV11-2 to TRBJ1-2, with D possibly matching TRBD1 (5 bases). CDR3 length equals 14 residues. CDR1 is SGHAT, CDR2 FQNNGV, per germline. The germline V and J ends were trimmed by 1 base and 7 bases, with 13 bases remaining between them. CDR3 nucleotides: TGTGCCAGCAGCTTAGGGAACAGGTTCGGTGGCTACACCCTC. It is translated as CASSLGNRFGGYTL.

This clone was observed at least ten times. The chain couples TRBV27 to TRBJ1-2; perhaps TRBD1 as D (5 bases). Germline V gene data show CDR1 as MNHEY and CDR2 as SMNVEV (reference sequence). Trimming pared 8 bases from V and 6 bases from J, leaving 13 bases between. The CDR3 runs to 12 residues. CDR3 in DNA: TGTGCCAGCGGGGGGGAGGTTCATGGCTACACCTTC. It is translated as CASGGEVHGYTF.